This T cell receptor beta chain is drawn from a study of blood T cell repertoires in COVID-19. The wider study: Samples came from the United States, Italy and Spain, spanning acute and convalescent COVID-19.

Data came from immunoSEQ multiplex PCR; TCRdb stores just in-frame clones and leaves some out. The table has tens of thousands of clones, around four fifths seen once. Losses at the gene ends were 4 bases for V and 8 bases for J; bases not matched to a gene: 9. CDR1 is LNHDA, CDR2 SQIVND, per germline (reference sequence). The CDR3 is 15 residues long. Sequences were obtained from peripheral blood. This TCR derives from a man aged 70-80 years with acute or convalescent COVID-19. The chain couples TRBV19 to TRBJ1-5; 9 bases are shared with TRBD1. CDR3 sequence (DNA): TGTGCCAGTAGTACTAGGGACAGGGAGCTCAAGCCCCAGCATTTT. This codes for CASSTRDRELKPQHF.